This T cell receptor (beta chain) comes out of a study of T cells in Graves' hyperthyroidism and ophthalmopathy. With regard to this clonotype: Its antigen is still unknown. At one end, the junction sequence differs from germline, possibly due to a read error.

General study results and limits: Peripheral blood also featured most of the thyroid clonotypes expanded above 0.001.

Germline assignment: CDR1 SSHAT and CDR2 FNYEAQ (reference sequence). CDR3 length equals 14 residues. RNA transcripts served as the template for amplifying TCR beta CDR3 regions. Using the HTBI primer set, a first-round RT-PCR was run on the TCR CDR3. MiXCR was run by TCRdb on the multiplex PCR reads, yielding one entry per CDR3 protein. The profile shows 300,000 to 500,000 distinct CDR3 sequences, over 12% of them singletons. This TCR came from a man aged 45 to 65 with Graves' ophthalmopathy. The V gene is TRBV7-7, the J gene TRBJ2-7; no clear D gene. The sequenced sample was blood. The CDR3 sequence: CASSLVHHNYEQYF. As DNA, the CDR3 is TGTGCTAGCAGCTTAGTGCATCACAACTACGAGCAGTACTTC.